Below, one TCR beta chain is given with its context. The CDR3 length is 19 residues. With 2 bases clipped from V and 3 bases from J, the junction kept 15 bases outside the gene matches. The germline V gene has CDR1 SGHAT and CDR2 FQNNGV. The sample is drawn from a study of identical twins. With template switching, a universal primer site was added, and the cDNA carried unique molecular identifiers. Via MiXCR, TCRdb re-called the 5' RACE reads, giving one row per CDR3 protein. The sample carries 250,000 or so distinct CDR3 sequences, 5.5% to 7% recorded once. A further study also used this sample, focusing on yellow fever vaccine responses in identical twins.

The rearrangement links TRBV11-2 to TRBJ2-1, with 8 bases lining up with TRBD1. Sample: memory (CD45RO+) T cells sorted from blood. This clonotype was obtained from a woman under 30 in good health. CDR3 sequence reads: CASSLLGAGGPLNYNEQFF. CDR3 nucleotide sequence: TGTGCCAGCAGCTTACTCGGGGCAGGGGGCCCGTTAAACTACAATGAGCAGTTCTTC.